This TCR beta chain was recorded in a study of T-cell memory formation after mild COVID-19. Germline V gives CDR1 MNHEY, CDR2 SVGAGI. The CDR3 has 14 residues. Deletions cut 6 bases from V and 7 bases from J, with 19 bases between. This clonotype came up many times. TCRdb processed the 5' RACE reads anew with MiXCR; each CDR3 protein has one entry. The sample holds just over 200,000 distinct CDR3 sequences, around 9.5% seen once. Sequencing was performed on PBMCs or a T cell subset sorted from them (not recorded which). This sequence originates from a young man who had mild COVID-19 (a few samples of this study predate the infection). Cell type and time point are not known. V and J are TRBV6-5 and TRBJ2-7, with a tentative D call TRBD1 (6 bases). The CDR3 is CASSGRDTQWEQYF. The CDR3 bases are TGTGCCAGCAGCGGCCGGGACACCCAGTGGGAGCAGTACTTC.